What follows are 31 T cell receptor beta chains derived from one specimen sequenced in a study of cytomegalovirus exposure and HLA in healthy donors (dated by TCRdb to the late 2010s). The library was prepared using the immunoSEQ multiplex PCR assay. For the multiplex PCR, a mixture combining 60 forward primers for TCR Vbeta segments and 13 reverse primers for TCR Jbeta segments was used. In its TCRdb copy, this immuneACCESS table keeps in-frame sequences only and misses some clones. Where compared with another copy, unresolved V genes explain less than half of these, and the others have no known cause. The sample table shows 250,000 to 350,000 clones, and approximately 70% are seen once. Jointly, the top ten make up under 3% of the sample. The sample was PBMCs. Every receptor here comes from a female donor in good health and CMV-seronegative.

The rearrangement links TRBV30 to TRBJ2-2, with 7 positions matching TRBD1. With V trimmed by 5 bases and J by 3 bases, 3 bases remained unmatched. This CDR3 has 13 residues. Per germline, CDR1 GTSNPN and CDR2 SVGIG (reference sequence). CDR3 DNA: TGTGCCTGGGAGGGGGCCGACACCGGGGAGCTGTTTTTT. Translating it yields CAWEGADTGELFF. Combining the CDR3 with reference TRBV30 and TRBJ2-2 gives the whole variable domain SQTIHQWPATLVQPVGSPLSLECTVEGTSNPNLYWYRQAAGRGLQLLFYSVGIGQISSEVPQNLSASRPQDRQFILSSKKLLLSDSGFYLCAWEGADTGELFFGEGSRLTVL.

The genes are TRBV19 and TRBJ2-3, with 9 bases lining up with TRBD2. This CDR3 comprises 15 residues. Trimming removed 3 bases from V and 1 base from J; junction bases left unmatched: 2. CDR1 is LNHDA, CDR2 SQIVND, per germline (reference sequence). The CDR3 nucleotides read TGTGCCAGTAGTATGACTAGCGGCCGCACAGATACGCAGTATTTT. It yields the protein CASSMTSGRTDTQYF.

This clone was recorded a few times. The gene calls are TRBV5-1 and TRBJ1-5; D is undetermined. There are 15 residues in the CDR3. The V gene lost 0 bases and the J gene lost 7 bases, with 14 bases spanning the gap. CDR1 and CDR2 (germline): SGHRS, YFSETQ. The CDR3, as DNA: TGCGCCAGCAGCTTGGACGCTAAGGGCGGGCAGCCCCAGCATTTT. Translating gives CASSLDAKGGQPQHF.

The chain uses TRBV30 and TRBJ2-7, with TRBD2 matching 8 bases. Germline CDR1 is GTSNPN and CDR2 is SVGIG (reference sequence). With V trimmed by 4 bases and J by 7 bases, 9 bases remained unmatched. CDR3 length: 13 amino acids. Written as DNA, the CDR3 is TGTGCCTGGACCCGGGGGGGGCTGATAGAGCAGTACTTC. Its translation: CAWTRGGLIEQYF.

This sequence joins TRBV5-1 and TRBJ2-6; D gene uncertain. There are 16 residues in the CDR3. Germline V gene lookup returns CDR1 SGHRS and CDR2 YFSETQ. The V and J ends lost 4 bases and 2 bases respectively, with 13 bases between them. In DNA form, the CDR3 reads TGCGCCAGCAGCACAAGCCCTAGTGCTGGGGCCAACGTCCTGACTTTC. Translation gives CASSTSPSAGANVLTF.

This clone was seen a handful of times. The chain is built from TRBV5-1 and TRBJ1-5, with TRBD1 matching over 8 bases. The CDR3 is 15 residues long. After removal of 0 bases from V and 2 bases from J, the junction contained 1 base not matched to a gene. Germline assignment: CDR1 SGHRS and CDR2 YFSETQ. As DNA, the CDR3 is TGCGCCAGCAGCTTGGGGGGACAGGGCAATCAGCCCCAGCATTTT. Translation: CASSLGGQGNQPQHF.

CDR3 amino acids: CASSVEPSGRYNEQFF. In DNA form, the CDR3 reads TGTGCCAGCAGCGTAGAGCCTAGCGGGAGGTACAATGAGCAGTTCTTC. The chain combines TRBV9 with TRBJ2-1; TRBD2 aligns across 11 bases. Germline loops: CDR1 SGDLS, CDR2 YYNGEE. Germline trimming cut 0 bases from V and 4 bases from J; bases unmatched to any gene: 3. There are 16 residues in the CDR3.

This chain joins TRBV5-4 and TRBJ2-7; TRBD2 is a possible D gene (5 bases). The V end lost 6 bases, the J end lost 3 bases, and 16 bases lay between the germline ends. Germline loops: CDR1 SGHNT, CDR2 YYREEE (reference sequence). The CDR3 is made up of 14 amino acids. The CDR3 bases are TGTGCCAGCACCCAGATTGAGCGGATCTACGAGCAGTACTTC. Translation: CASTQIERIYEQYF.

This chain joins TRBV6-5 and TRBJ2-7; a weak D match, TRBD1 (8 bases). Per the germline V gene, CDR1 is MNHEY and CDR2 is SVGAGI. Trimming shortened V by 4 bases and J by 0 bases, and 13 bases separated the two germline ends. This CDR3 spans 15 amino acids. CDR3 DNA sequence: TGTGCCAGCAGTTCTACAGGGGGGGGCTCCTACGAGCAGTACTTC. Translating gives CASSSTGGGSYEQYF.

This chain connects TRBV10-2 to TRBJ2-1, with 13 bases that match TRBD2. The CDR3 loop spans 15 amino acids. Germline V CDR1 and CDR2: WSHSY, SAAADI. Germline trimming cut 8 bases from V and 7 bases from J; bases unmatched to any gene: 8. This CDR3 is CASLLTLAGGNEQFF. The CDR3 DNA follows: TGCGCCAGCTTGTTGACACTAGCGGGAGGGAATGAGCAGTTCTTC.

There are a few counts of this clone. This chain uses TRBV29-1 with TRBJ2-5; D gene uncertain. This CDR3 contains 12 residues. Trimming took 4 bases from V and 1 from J, leaving 7 bases between them. Germline V lookup: CDR1 SQVTM, CDR2 ANQGSEA. The CDR3 nucleotides are TGCAGCGTTGCGATTAGCCAAGAGACCCAGTACTTC. It is translated as CSVAISQETQYF.

A remark on this clone: The junction departs from germline at one end; a sequencing error may be responsible. This chain uses TRBV6-5 with TRBJ1-1; tentative D call: TRBD1 (5 bases). The germline V gene has CDR1 MNHEY and CDR2 SVGAGI. The CDR3 loop spans 11 amino acids. CDR3 coding DNA: TGTGTCAGCAGTTACTTAGGGGCGGCTTTCTTT. Protein sequence: CVSSYLGAAFF.

V gene TRBV7-9 combines with J gene TRBJ2-1; TRBD1 matches 7 bases. Losses at the gene ends were 1 base for V and 5 bases for J; bases not matched to a gene: 8. The V gene's germline CDR1 is SEHNR and CDR2 FQNEAQ (reference sequence). The CDR3 is made up of 16 amino acids. CDR3 region: CASSLGQGPQNNEQFF. The DNA of the CDR3 is TGTGCCAGCAGCTTAGGACAGGGTCCCCAAAACAATGAGCAGTTCTTC.

The chain has TRBV6-1 and TRBJ2-7; 7 bases map to TRBD2. The CDR3 sequence is 13 residues long. With 8 bases clipped from V and 6 bases from J, the junction kept 10 bases outside the gene matches. Per germline, CDR1 MNHNS and CDR2 SASEGT. This CDR3 reads CASEREHSAEQYF. Written as DNA, the CDR3 is TGTGCCAGCGAGCGGGAACATTCGGCCGAGCAGTACTTC.

There are a few counts of this clone. V and J are TRBV28 and TRBJ2-7; D might be TRBD1 (9 bases). Germline CDR1 MDHEN, CDR2 SYDVKM. V lost 6 bases and J lost 6, with 18 bases in between. The CDR3 consists of 14 residues. In nucleotides, the CDR3 is TGTGCCAGCAGCCCGGGAGGGACAGGGCGCGAGCAGTACTTC. Translated, it gives CASSPGGTGREQYF.

Of note for this clone: The junction differs from germline at one of its ends, possibly a read error. This chain connects TRBV10-3 to TRBJ2-2; the match to TRBD2 covers 7 bases. The CDR3 length is 13 residues. Per germline, CDR1 ENHRY and CDR2 SYGVKD. Written as DNA, the CDR3 is TGTGCCATCATCGGGACTAACAACGGGGAGCTGTTTTTT. Its translation: CAIIGTNNGELFF.

This clone has just a few counts. The chain carries TRBV11-2 and TRBJ2-7; TRBD1 aligns across 8 bases. CDR1 is SGHAT, CDR2 FQNNGV, per germline. The CDR3 runs to 15 residues. The junction had 4 bases not matched to a gene; V was cut back by 1 base and J by 2 bases. This chain's CDR3 is CASSLAQGGTYEQYF. The DNA for the CDR3 is TGTGCCAGCAGCTTAGCACAGGGGGGCACCTACGAGCAGTACTTC.

The V and J genes are TRBV29-1 and TRBJ2-6; D gene ambiguous. This CDR3 has 14 amino acids. The germline V gene encodes CDR1 SQVTM and CDR2 ANQGSEA. V dropped 6 bases and J dropped 0 bases, with 9 bases sitting between them. CDR3 sequence reads: CSVARNSGANVLTF. Here the CDR3 DNA reads TGCAGCGTCGCGCGAAACTCTGGGGCCAACGTCCTGACTTTC.

This chain links TRBV5-8 with TRBJ2-7; the D gene is possibly TRBD1 (5 bases). Looked up from germline, CDR1 is SGHTS and CDR2 is YDEGEE. This CDR3 has 15 amino acids. The ends were cut back, 4 bases at V and 1 base at J, with 15 bases in the middle. For the CDR3, the DNA is TGTGCCAGCAGCCGCCGACAGCGTAGTTCCTACGAGCAGTACTTC. The encoded protein is CASSRRQRSSYEQYF.

The V and J genes are TRBV28 and TRBJ2-7, with no clear D. Looked up from germline, CDR1 is MDHEN and CDR2 is SYDVKM. Between the trimmed V and J ends, which lost 3 bases and 0 bases, there was a span of 12 bases. This CDR3 spans 15 amino acids. In DNA, the CDR3 is TGTGCCAGCAGTTTCCCCCAGGCCTACTCCTACGAGCAGTACTTC. As protein: CASSFPQAYSYEQYF.

This chain joins TRBV19 and TRBJ2-5, with TRBD1 matching 8 bases. The ends lost 1 base at V and 2 bases at J; junction bases unmatched: 6. Germline V gene lookup returns CDR1 LNHDA and CDR2 SQIVND (reference sequence). The CDR3 extends over 16 amino acids. CDR3 in DNA: TGTGCCAGTAGTATAGGGACAGGGAGAAGGCAAGAGACCCAGTACTTC. Its translation: CASSIGTGRRQETQYF.

The chain joins TRBV2 to TRBJ1-5; 9 nucleotides match TRBD1. The length of the CDR3 is 15 residues. CDR1 is SNHLY and CDR2 is FYNNEI in the germline V gene. The trim removed 6 bases at V and 2 bases at J, leaving 5 bases unmatched. The CDR3 sequence is CASRRDRVGNQPQHF. CDR3 bases: TGTGCCAGCAGGAGGGACAGGGTTGGCAATCAGCCCCAGCATTTT.

This chain connects TRBV4-1 to TRBJ2-1; TRBD2 agrees at 15 bases. The trim removed 5 bases at V and 5 bases at J, leaving 1 base unmatched. The CDR3 length is 15 residues. Per the germline V gene, CDR1 is MGHRA and CDR2 is YSYEKL. DNA for the CDR3: TGCGCCAGCAGCGGACTAGCGGGAGGGCACAATGAGCAGTTCTTC. This encodes CASSGLAGGHNEQFF.

J is TRBJ2-1 and V is TRBV30; a possible D gene is TRBD2 (6 bases). The CDR3 has 13 amino acids. Trimming removed 8 bases at V and 3 bases at J, with 14 bases between. CDR1 is GTSNPN, CDR2 SVGIG, per germline (reference sequence). The CDR3 nucleotides read TGTGCCCTCCTCAGCGGGCACTACAATGAGCAGTTCTTC. This encodes CALLSGHYNEQFF.

The chain employs TRBV30 and TRBJ2-1, with D unclear. V was trimmed by 3 bases and J by 5 bases, leaving 8 bases between them. Germline V gene data show CDR1 as GTSNPN and CDR2 as SVGIG (reference sequence). CDR3 length: 12 amino acids. The CDR3 nucleotides are TGTGCCTGGAGCCACAGTAACAATGAGCAGTTCTTC. It is translated as CAWSHSNNEQFF. The full variable domain, rest sourced from reference TRBV30 and TRBJ2-1, is SQTIHQWPATLVQPVGSPLSLECTVEGTSNPNLYWYRQAAGRGLQLLFYSVGIGQISSEVPQNLSASRPQDRQFILSSKKLLLSDSGFYLCAWSHSNNEQFFGPGTRLTVL.

The genes are TRBV21-1 and TRBJ1-6; the D call TRBD1 from the table was never checked on the DNA. TRBV21-1 is shown as a pseudogene. CDR3 length: 16 residues. The CDR3 nucleotides are TGTGCCAGCAGCAAAGGGGGGCAGGGGAAGGGCTCACCCCTCCACTTT. Its translation is CASSKGGQGKGSPLHF.

V and J are TRBV21-1 and TRBJ2-7; the D segment call TRBD1 is taken from the table without a DNA check. TRBV21-1 is described as a pseudogene. The CDR3 is made up of 15 amino acids. The DNA for the CDR3 is TGTGCCAGCACCTCGGTGAGGGACAGGGTTTACTTACAGTACTTC. Protein product: CASTSVRDRVYLQYF.

The chain has TRBV6-1 and TRBJ1-2; D ambiguous. Trimming shortened V by 2 bases and J by 2 bases, and 12 bases separated the two germline ends. CDR1 MNHNS and CDR2 SASEGT come from the germline V gene. This CDR3 comprises 15 residues. This chain's CDR3 is CASSERSSGNYGYTF. DNA of the CDR3: TGTGCCAGCAGTGAAAGGAGTTCGGGGAACTATGGCTACACCTTC.

This clone was counted only a few times. This chain links TRBV7-3 with TRBJ2-5; 7 nucleotides match TRBD1. Germline assignment: CDR1 SGHTA and CDR2 FQGTGA. Germline trimming cut 3 bases from V and 5 bases from J; bases unmatched to any gene: 3. CDR3 length equals 13 residues. The CDR3 reads CASSLGTAETQYF. The CDR3 region has the DNA TGTGCCAGCAGCTTGGGGACAGCGGAGACCCAGTACTTC. The variable domain in full, with the rest retrieved from reference TRBV7-3 and TRBJ2-5, is GAGVSQTPSNKVTEKGKYVELRCDPISGHTALYWYRQSLGQGPEFLIYFQGTGAADDSGLPNDRFFAVRPEGSVSTLKIQRTERGDSAVYLCASSLGTAETQYFGPGTRLLVL.

This clone has a handful of counts. One end of the junction varies from germline; a read error may be responsible. The J gene is TRBJ2-2, the V gene TRBV7-9; 8 bases fit TRBD2. CDR3 size: 16 residues. Per germline, CDR1 SEHNR and CDR2 FQNEAQ (reference sequence). CDR3 bases: TGTTCCAGCAGCCCTCAGCGGGAGTTCAACACCGGGGAGCTGTTTTTT. It yields the protein CSSSPQREFNTGELFF.

In nucleotides, the CDR3 is TGTGCCAGCCAACCGGGACAATCCTACGAGCAGTACTTC. Amino acid sequence: CASQPGQSYEQYF. V usage is TRBV6-5 and J usage is TRBJ2-7; TRBD1 might be the D (6 bases). This CDR3 has 13 residues. The V gene lost 8 bases and the J gene lost 1 base, with 12 bases spanning the gap. Germline values: CDR1 MNHEY, CDR2 SVGAGI.